This T cell receptor beta chain was recorded in a study of blood T cell repertoires in COVID-19. In the study overall: The samples span acute and convalescent COVID-19 from the United States, Italy and Spain. Nucleic acid was either cDNA or gDNA, and it came from T cells, B-cell-depleted T cells, or PBMCs.

Trimming removed 4 bases from V and 4 bases from J, with 17 bases in between. Germline values: CDR1 SGHNT, CDR2 YYREEE (reference sequence). The CDR3 is 16 residues long. Authors' processing steps: It was from reference gene primer amplification that nucleated cell counts were estimated. Libraries were prepared by immunoSEQ multiplex PCR; TCRdb keeps only in-frame clonotypes and omits some of them. The D gene and trimming were derived from the DNA, and the V and J assignments and clone size from that table. The data hold around 190,000 clones, with about 90% observed a single time. The V and J genes are TRBV5-4 and TRBJ2-2, with D maybe TRBD2 (5 bases). This TCR was sampled from a man aged 18 to 29 with active or convalescent COVID-19. The sample consisted of peripheral blood. The CDR3 sequence is CASSPSGKGGTGELFF. CDR3 nucleotide sequence: TGTGCCAGCAGCCCCTCGGGGAAGGGCGGCACCGGGGAGCTGTTTTTT. Complete variable domain (other parts from reference TRBV5-4 and TRBJ2-2): ETGVTQSPTHLIKTRGQQVTLRCSSQSGHNTVSWYQQALGQGPQFIFQYYREEENGRGNFPPRFSGLQFPNYSSELNVNALELDDSALYLCASSPSGKGGTGELFFGEGSRLTVL.